This T cell receptor (beta chain) originates from a study of CD8 T cells in ankylosing spondylitis. Whole-study results and caveats: Seemingly distinctive of ankylosing spondylitis blood was a TCR beta motif formed by eight highly homologous variants. A CD8+ phenotype characterized the disease-linked clones, which were relatively rare in peripheral blood.

Germline loops: CDR1 SGDLS, CDR2 YYNGEE. The J segment lost 8 bases and the V segment lost 0 bases, leaving 7 bases of the junction unmatched. The CDR3 runs 16 residues. This clonotype was observed at least ten times. Its antigen remains unidentified. Making use of molecular barcodes, quantitative 5'-RACE generated TCR beta libraries. TCRdb reanalysed the 5' RACE reads using MiXCR and keeps one entry per CDR3 protein. The sample contains approximately 43,000 distinct CDR3 sequences, 4% of which appear only once. The chain is built from TRBV9 and TRBJ1-4, with 10 bases fitting TRBD1. Sample: blood, either unsorted or a sorted T cell fraction (not recorded which). This receptor was identified in a female donor with ankylosing spondylitis or in good health (not recorded which). This CDR3 is CASSVEGTGVGEKLFF. The CDR3 nucleotides read TGTGCCAGCAGCGTAGAGGGGACAGGGGTCGGGGAAAAACTGTTTTTT.